A single sample is the source of the 5 T cell receptor beta chains below, sequenced in a study of T cells in Graves' hyperthyroidism and ophthalmopathy. The TCR beta CDR3 regions underwent amplification using RNA transcripts as the source. During a first-round RT-PCR of the TCR CDR3, the HTBI primer set was used. MiXCR, run by TCRdb on the multiplex PCR reads, gives a single entry per CDR3 protein. The table includes hundreds of thousands of distinct CDR3 sequences, approximately 23% detected once. The sample was blood. These receptor sequences come from a woman between 65 and 79 years old with Graves' ophthalmopathy.

V and J are TRBV30 and TRBJ2-1, with a tentative D call TRBD2 (5 bases). Germline CDR1 and CDR2: GTSNPN and SVGIG (reference sequence). This CDR3 comprises 13 residues. Between the trimmed V and J ends, which lost 2 bases and 5 bases, there was a span of 10 bases. Here the CDR3 DNA reads TGTGCCTGGAGTCCTGGACTGGACAATGAGCAGTTCTTC. This translates into CAWSPGLDNEQFF.

The gene calls are TRBV7-3 and TRBJ2-2; 8 bases line up with TRBD2. CDR3 size: 15 residues. J lost 2 bases, V lost 6 bases, and 5 bases had no gene match. The germline gives CDR1 SGHTA, CDR2 FQGTGA. The CDR3 region is CASRGGLDNTGELFF. CDR3 nucleotides: TGTGCCAGCAGGGGGGGACTAGATAACACCGGGGAGCTGTTTTTT.

The J gene is TRBJ2-7, the V gene TRBV6-1, with TRBD1 matching over 7 bases. The CDR3 runs to 16 residues. CDR1 MNHNS and CDR2 SASEGT come from the germline V gene. After removal of 4 bases from V and 2 bases from J, the junction contained 11 bases not matched to a gene. The DNA of the CDR3 is TGTGCCAGCAGTGGAATAAAGACAGGGTCTACCTACGAGCAGTACTTC. Amino acid sequence: CASSGIKTGSTYEQYF.

A few counts support this clonotype. The germline gene is not matched at one end of the junction; a read error may be the cause. The gene calls are TRBV11-2 and TRBJ1-2, with D perhaps TRBD1 (5 bases). This CDR3 spans 14 amino acids. The V gene's germline CDR1 is SGHAT and CDR2 FQNNGV. The CDR3 loop is CATSRVGSNYGYTF. The DNA of the CDR3 is TGTGCCACCAGCAGGGTGGGCAGTAACTATGGCTACACCTTC.

The chain carries TRBV6-5 and TRBJ2-5; 10 bases fit TRBD1. Germline V gives CDR1 MNHEY, CDR2 SVGAGI. Losses at the gene ends were 2 bases for V and 5 bases for J; bases not matched to a gene: 8. This CDR3 comprises 16 residues. CDR3 residues: CASSYLLDRGWETQYF. CDR3 nucleotides: TGTGCCAGCAGTTACCTATTGGACAGGGGGTGGGAGACCCAGTACTTC.